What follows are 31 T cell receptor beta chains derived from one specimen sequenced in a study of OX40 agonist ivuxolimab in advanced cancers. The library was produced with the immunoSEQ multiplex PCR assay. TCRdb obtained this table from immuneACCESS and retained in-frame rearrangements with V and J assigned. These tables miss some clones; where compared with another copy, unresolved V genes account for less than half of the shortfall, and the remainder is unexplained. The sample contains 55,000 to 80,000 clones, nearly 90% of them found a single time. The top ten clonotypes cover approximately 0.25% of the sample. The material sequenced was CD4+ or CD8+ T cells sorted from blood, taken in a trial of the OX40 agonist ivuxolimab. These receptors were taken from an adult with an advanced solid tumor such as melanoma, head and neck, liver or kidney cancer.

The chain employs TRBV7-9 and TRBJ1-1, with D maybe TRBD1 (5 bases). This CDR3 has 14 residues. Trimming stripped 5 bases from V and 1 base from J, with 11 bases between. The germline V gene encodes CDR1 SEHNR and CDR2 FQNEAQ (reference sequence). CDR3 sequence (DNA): TGTGCCAGCAGCGGCCAGGGTCCGAACACTGAAGCTTTCTTT. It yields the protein CASSGQGPNTEAFF.

CDR3 bases: TGTGCCAGCAGCTTGGCCCAGGGTAGTTATTCACCCCTCCACTTT. Translation gives CASSLAQGSYSPLHF. V is TRBV5-4 and J is TRBJ1-6; weak D call: TRBD1 (5 bases). The CDR3 has 15 amino acids. Trimming removed 0 bases from V and 8 bases from J, with 12 bases in between. CDR1 and CDR2 (germline): SGHNT, YYREEE (reference sequence).

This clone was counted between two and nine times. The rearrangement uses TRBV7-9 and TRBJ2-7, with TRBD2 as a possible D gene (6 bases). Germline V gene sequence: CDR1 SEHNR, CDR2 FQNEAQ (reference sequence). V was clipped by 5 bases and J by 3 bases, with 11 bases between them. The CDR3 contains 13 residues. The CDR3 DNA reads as TGTGCCAGCAGCCCCGGGAGATACTACGAGCAGTACTTC. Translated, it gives CASSPGRYYEQYF.

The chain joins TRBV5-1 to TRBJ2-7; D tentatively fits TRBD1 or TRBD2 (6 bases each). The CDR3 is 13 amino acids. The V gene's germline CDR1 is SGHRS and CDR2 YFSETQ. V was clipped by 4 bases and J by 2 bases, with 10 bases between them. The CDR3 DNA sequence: TGCGCCAGCAGCCCGGGGGACACCTACGAGCAGTACTTC. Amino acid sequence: CASSPGDTYEQYF.

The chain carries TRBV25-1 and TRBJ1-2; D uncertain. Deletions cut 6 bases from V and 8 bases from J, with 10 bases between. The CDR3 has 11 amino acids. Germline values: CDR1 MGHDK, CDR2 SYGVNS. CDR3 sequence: CASSAGWGYTF. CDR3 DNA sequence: TGTGCCAGCAGCGCGGGATGGGGCTACACCTTC.

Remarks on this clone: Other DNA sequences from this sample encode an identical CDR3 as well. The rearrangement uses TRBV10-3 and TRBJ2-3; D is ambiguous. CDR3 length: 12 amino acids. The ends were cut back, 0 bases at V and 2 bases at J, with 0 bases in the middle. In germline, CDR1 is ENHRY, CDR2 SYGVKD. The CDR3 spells CAISESTDTQYF. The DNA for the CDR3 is TGTGCCATCAGTGAGTCCACAGATACGCAGTATTTT.

CDR3 residues: CASSTGLAGAGELFF. CDR3 sequence (DNA): TGTGCCAGCAGCACGGGACTAGCGGGAGCAGGGGAGCTGTTTTTT. J is TRBJ2-2 and V is TRBV5-4, with TRBD2 matching over 14 bases. The CDR3 loop spans 15 amino acids. The V gene end was trimmed by 4 bases and the J gene end by 8 bases; junction bases not matched to a gene: 4. Germline V CDR1 and CDR2: SGHNT, YYREEE (reference sequence).

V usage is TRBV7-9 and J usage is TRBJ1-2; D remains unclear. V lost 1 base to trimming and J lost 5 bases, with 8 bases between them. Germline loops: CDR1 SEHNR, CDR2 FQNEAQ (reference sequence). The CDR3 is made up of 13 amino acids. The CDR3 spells CASSLGVRYGYTF. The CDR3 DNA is TGTGCCAGCAGCTTAGGTGTTCGGTATGGCTACACCTTC.

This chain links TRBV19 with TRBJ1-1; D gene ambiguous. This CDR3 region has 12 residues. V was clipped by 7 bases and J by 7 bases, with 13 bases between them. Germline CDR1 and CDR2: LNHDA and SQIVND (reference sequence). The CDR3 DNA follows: TGTGCCAGTACCCCAGGTGCATTTGAAGCTTTCTTT. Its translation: CASTPGAFEAFF.

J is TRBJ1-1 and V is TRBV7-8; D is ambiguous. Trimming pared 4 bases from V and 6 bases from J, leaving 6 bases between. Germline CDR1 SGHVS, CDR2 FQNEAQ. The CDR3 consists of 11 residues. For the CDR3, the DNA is TGTGCCAGCAGCTCAGCCCCTGAAGCTTTCTTT. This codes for CASSSAPEAFF.

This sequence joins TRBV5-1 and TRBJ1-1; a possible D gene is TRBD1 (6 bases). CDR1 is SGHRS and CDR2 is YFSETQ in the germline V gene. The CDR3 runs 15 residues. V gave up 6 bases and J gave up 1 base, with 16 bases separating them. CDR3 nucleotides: TGCGCCAGCACCCTAGTCGGGGGCGGGAACACTGAAGCTTTCTTT. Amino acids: CASTLVGGGNTEAFF.

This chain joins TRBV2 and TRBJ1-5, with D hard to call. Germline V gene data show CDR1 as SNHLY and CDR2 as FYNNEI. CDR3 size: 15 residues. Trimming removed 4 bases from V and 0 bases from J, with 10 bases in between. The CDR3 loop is CASSAPVNSNQPQHF. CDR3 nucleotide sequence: TGTGCCAGCAGTGCACCCGTTAATAGCAATCAGCCCCAGCATTTT.

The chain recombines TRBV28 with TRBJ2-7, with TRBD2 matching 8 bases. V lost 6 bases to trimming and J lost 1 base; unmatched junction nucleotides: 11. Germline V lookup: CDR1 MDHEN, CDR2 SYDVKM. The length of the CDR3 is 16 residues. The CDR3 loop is CASRGYIAGFSYEQYF. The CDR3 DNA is TGTGCCAGCAGGGGCTATATAGCGGGGTTTTCCTACGAGCAGTACTTC. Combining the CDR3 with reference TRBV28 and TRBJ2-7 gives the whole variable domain DVKVTQSSRYLVKRTGEKVFLECVQDMDHENMFWYRQDPGLGLRLIYFSYDVKMKEKGDIPEGYSVSREKKERFSLILESASTNQTSMYLCASRGYIAGFSYEQYFGPGTRLTVT.

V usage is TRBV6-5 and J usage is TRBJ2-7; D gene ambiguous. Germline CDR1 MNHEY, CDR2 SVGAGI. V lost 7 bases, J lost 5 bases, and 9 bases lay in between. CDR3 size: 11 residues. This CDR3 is CASNHGNEQYF. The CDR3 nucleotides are TGTGCCAGCAACCACGGTAACGAGCAGTACTTC.

CDR3 bases: TGTGCCAGCAGGTTTGGGACAGCTCAAGAGACCCAGTACTTC. The encoded protein is CASRFGTAQETQYF. This chain links TRBV5-4 with TRBJ2-5; TRBD1 matches 7 bases. Trimming at V came to 5 bases and at J to 2 bases, leaving 6 bases not matched to a gene. The CDR3 is 14 residues long. The germline CDR1 and CDR2 sequences are SGHNT and YYREEE (reference sequence).

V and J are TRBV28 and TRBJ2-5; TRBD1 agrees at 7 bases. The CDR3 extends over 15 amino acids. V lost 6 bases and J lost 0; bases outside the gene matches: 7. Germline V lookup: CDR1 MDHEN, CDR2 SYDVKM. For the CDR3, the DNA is TGTGCCAGCAGCCCTGGGACAGTTTACCAAGAGACCCAGTACTTC. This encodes CASSPGTVYQETQYF.

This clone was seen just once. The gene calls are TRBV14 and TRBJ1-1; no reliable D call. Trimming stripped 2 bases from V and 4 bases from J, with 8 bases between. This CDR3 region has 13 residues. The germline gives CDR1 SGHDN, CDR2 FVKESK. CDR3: CASSQYSRTEAFF. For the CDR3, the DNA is TGTGCCAGCAGCCAATATTCCCGCACTGAAGCTTTCTTT.

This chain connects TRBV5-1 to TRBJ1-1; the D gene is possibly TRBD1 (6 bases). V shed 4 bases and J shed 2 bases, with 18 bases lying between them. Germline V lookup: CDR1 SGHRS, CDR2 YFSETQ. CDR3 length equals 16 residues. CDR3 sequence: CASSENRDTLNTEAFF. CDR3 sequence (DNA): TGCGCCAGCAGCGAAAACCGGGACACTTTAAACACTGAAGCTTTCTTT.

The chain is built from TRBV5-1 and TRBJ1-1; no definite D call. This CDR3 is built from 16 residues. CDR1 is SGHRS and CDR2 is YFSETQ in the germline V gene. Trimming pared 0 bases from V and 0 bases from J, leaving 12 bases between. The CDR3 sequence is CASSLDPQALNTEAFF. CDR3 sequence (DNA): TGCGCCAGCAGCTTGGACCCCCAAGCGCTGAACACTGAAGCTTTCTTT.

CDR3 protein: CASSLAPGYDTEAFF. For the CDR3, the DNA is TGCGCCAGCAGCTTGGCCCCGGGGTACGACACTGAAGCTTTCTTT. J is TRBJ1-1 and V is TRBV5-1; D is uncertain. CDR1 is SGHRS, CDR2 YFSETQ, per germline. This CDR3 spans 15 amino acids. Trimming pared 0 bases from V and 3 bases from J, leaving 12 bases between. Drawing the rest from reference TRBV5-1 and TRBJ1-1, the complete variable domain is KAGVTQTPRYLIKTRGQQVTLSCSPISGHRSVSWYQQTPGQGLQFLFEYFSETQRNKGNFPGRFSGRQFSNSRSEMNVSTLELGDSALYLCASSLAPGYDTEAFFGQGTRLTVV.

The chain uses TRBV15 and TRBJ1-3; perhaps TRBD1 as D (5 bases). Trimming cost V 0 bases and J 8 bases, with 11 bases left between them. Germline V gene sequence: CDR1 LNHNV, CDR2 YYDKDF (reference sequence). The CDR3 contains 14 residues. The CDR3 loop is CATSRDFGGHTIYF. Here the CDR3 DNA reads TGTGCCACCAGCAGAGACTTTGGGGGTCACACCATATATTTT.

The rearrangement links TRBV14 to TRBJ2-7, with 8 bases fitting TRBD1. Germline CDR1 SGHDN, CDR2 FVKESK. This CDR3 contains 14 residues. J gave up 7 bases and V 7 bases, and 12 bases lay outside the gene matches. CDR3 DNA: TGTGCCAGCACTTGGGGGCAGGGGGCTCGGGAGCAGTACTTC. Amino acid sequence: CASTWGQGAREQYF.

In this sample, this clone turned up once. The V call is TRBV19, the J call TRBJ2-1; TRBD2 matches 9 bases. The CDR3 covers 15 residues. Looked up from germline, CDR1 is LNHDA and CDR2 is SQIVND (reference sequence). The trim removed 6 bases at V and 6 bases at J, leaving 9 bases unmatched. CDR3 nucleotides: TGTGCCAGTAGAGTCGGCGGGAGGGCCGTCAATGAGCAGTTCTTC. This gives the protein CASRVGGRAVNEQFF.

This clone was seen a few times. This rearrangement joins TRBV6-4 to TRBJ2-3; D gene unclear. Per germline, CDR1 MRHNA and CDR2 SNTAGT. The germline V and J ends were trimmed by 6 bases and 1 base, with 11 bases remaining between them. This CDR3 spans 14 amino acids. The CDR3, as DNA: TGTGCCAGCAGCAAAGCGAGATGCACAGATACGCAGTATTTT. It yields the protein CASSKARCTDTQYF.

For the CDR3, the DNA is TGTGCCACCAGCAGAGATTCCACGGATGAAAAACTGTTTTTT. Protein: CATSRDSTDEKLFF. V gene TRBV15 combines with J gene TRBJ1-4; no definite D call. There are 14 residues in the CDR3. In germline, CDR1 is LNHNV, CDR2 YYDKDF (reference sequence). The V and J ends lost 0 bases and 6 bases respectively, with 8 bases between them.

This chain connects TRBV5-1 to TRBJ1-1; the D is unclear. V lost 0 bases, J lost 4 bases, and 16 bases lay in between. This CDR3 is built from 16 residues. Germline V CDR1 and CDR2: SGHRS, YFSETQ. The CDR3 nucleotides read TGCGCCAGCAGCTTGGCCCCAGTGCCATTGAGCACTGAAGCTTTCTTT. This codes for CASSLAPVPLSTEAFF.

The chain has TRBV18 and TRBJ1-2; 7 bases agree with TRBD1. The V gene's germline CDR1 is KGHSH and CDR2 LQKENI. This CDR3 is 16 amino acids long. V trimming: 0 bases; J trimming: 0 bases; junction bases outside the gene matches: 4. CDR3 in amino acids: CASSPPGTETNYGYTF. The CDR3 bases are TGTGCCAGCTCACCACCGGGGACAGAAACTAACTATGGCTACACCTTC.

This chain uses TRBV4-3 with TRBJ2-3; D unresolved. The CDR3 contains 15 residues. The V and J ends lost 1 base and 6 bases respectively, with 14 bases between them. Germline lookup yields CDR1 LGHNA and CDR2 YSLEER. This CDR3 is CASSQGRHGADTQYF. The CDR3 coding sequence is TGCGCCAGCAGCCAAGGTCGGCATGGAGCGGATACGCAGTATTTT.

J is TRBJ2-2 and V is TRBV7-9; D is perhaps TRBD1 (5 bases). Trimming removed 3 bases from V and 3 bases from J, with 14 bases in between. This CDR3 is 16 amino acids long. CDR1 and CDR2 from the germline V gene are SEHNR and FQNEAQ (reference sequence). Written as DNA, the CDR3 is TGTGCCAGCAGCTTGAAGGGGCTAGTCTACACCGGGGAGCTGTTTTTT. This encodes CASSLKGLVYTGELFF.

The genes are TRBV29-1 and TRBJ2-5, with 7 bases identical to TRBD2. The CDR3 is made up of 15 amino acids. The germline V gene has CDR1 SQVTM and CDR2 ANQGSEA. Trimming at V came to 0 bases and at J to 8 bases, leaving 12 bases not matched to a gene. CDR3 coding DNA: TGCAGCGTTGAAGATCAGGCGGGTGGGAGGGAAACCCAGTACTTC. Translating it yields CSVEDQAGGRETQYF.

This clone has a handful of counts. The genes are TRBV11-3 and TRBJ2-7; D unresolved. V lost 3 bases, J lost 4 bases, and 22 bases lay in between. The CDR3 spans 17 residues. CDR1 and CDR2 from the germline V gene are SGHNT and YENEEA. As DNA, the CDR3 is TGTGCCAGCAGCTTTGCCTCCACTTTTAGCTGGCCGTACGAGCAGTACTTC. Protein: CASSFASTFSWPYEQYF.